A selection of T cell receptor beta chains follows, all from one sample in a study of somatic mutations in cytotoxic T cells in rheumatoid arthritis. TCRdb keeps only in-frame clones here, not all; method: immunoSEQ multiplex PCR. The sample shows around 6,300 clones, around three quarters of them seen only once. The material sequenced was CD8+ T cells sorted from blood. Every receptor here comes from a woman aged 45 to 65 in good health. Each CDR3 is given with its conserved first and last residue. A D gene is named only where the DNA matches it firmly. Expanded clones are given a class, and other clones once, few, many or no size at all.

cdr3_aa | cdr3_nt | d_call | j_call | clone_size | v_call
CASTQGGVNEKLFF | TGTGCCAGCACCCAAGGGGGGGTTAATGAAAAACTGTTTTTT | - | TRBJ1-4 | - | TRBV6-5
CASSPGTEYTEAFF | TGCGCCAGCAGCCCCGGGACAGAATACACTGAAGCTTTCTTT | TRBD1 | TRBJ1-1 | - | TRBV4-3
CASSSFGDTQYF | TGTGCCAGCAGCTCCTTCGGGGATACGCAGTATTTT | - | TRBJ2-3 | - | TRBV7-6
CASSLYGNEQFF | TGCGCCAGCAGCTTGTACGGCAATGAGCAGTTCTTC | - | TRBJ2-1 | - | TRBV5-1
CASSALGGDYGYTF | TGTGCCAGCAGCGCCCTAGGGGGGGACTATGGCTACACCTTC | - | TRBJ1-2 | - | TRBV7-9
CASVGQTNTEAFF | TGTGCCAGCGTAGGACAAACGAACACTGAAGCTTTCTTT | - | TRBJ1-1 | - | TRBV5-6
CASSEEGTGASPLHF | TGTGCCAGCAGTGAAGAAGGGACAGGGGCTTCACCCCTCCACTTT | TRBD1 | TRBJ1-6 | medium-sized | TRBV6-1
CASSLGQNEAFF | TGTGCCAGCAGTCTTGGACAGAATGAAGCTTTCTTT | - | TRBJ1-1 | - | TRBV27
CASSSRGTGVVDNEQFF | TGTGCCAGCAGCTCCCGCGGGACAGGGGTGGTCGACAATGAGCAGTTCTTC | TRBD1 | TRBJ2-1 | - | TRBV7-2
CASSGLAANLPSSYNEQFF | TGTGCCAGCAGCGGACTAGCGGCAAATCTACCTAGCTCCTACAATGAGCAGTTCTTC | TRBD2 | TRBJ2-1 | - | TRBV9
CASSLKGGGEQYF | TGTGCCAGCAGCTTAAAAGGGGGTGGCGAGCAGTACTTC | - | TRBJ2-7 | - | TRBV7-3
CASSIGGGRGTEAFF | TGTGCCAGTAGTATAGGCGGGGGGCGCGGCACTGAAGCTTTCTTT | - | TRBJ1-1 | once | TRBV19
CASSQDPGAEQPQHF | TGCGCCAGCAGCCAAGATCCAGGGGCGGAACAGCCCCAGCATTTT | - | TRBJ1-5 | few | TRBV4-3
CAISGGESSNQPQHF | TGTGCCATCAGTGGGGGGGAAAGTAGCAATCAGCCCCAGCATTTT | - | TRBJ1-5 | - | TRBV10-3
CASSSWTLYSNQPQHF | TGTGCCAGCAGCTCGTGGACACTTTATAGCAATCAGCCCCAGCATTTT | - | TRBJ1-5 | few | TRBV7-8
CASSVTSGVGDTQYF | TGTGCCAGTAGTGTGACTAGCGGGGTGGGGGATACGCAGTATTTT | TRBD2 | TRBJ2-3 | - | TRBV19
CASGPDRGNEKLFF | TGTGCCAGCGGGCCGGACAGGGGAAATGAAAAACTGTTTTTT | TRBD1 | TRBJ1-4 | - | TRBV2
CASSREGQVYGYTF | TGTGCCAGCAGCCGGGAGGGACAGGTCTATGGCTACACCTTC | TRBD1 | TRBJ1-2 | - | TRBV14
CASSGKRNENLLQYF | TGTGCCAGCAGCGGTAAAAGAAATGAGAATTTATTACAGTACTTC | - | TRBJ2-5 | - | TRBV7-9
CASLSAKTSTDTQYF | TGTGCCAGCCTCTCTGCGAAGACTAGCACAGATACGCAGTATTTT | - | TRBJ2-3 | - | TRBV2
CASSLGTGLYGYTF | TGTGCCAGCAGCTTGGGGACAGGACTATATGGCTACACCTTC | TRBD1 | TRBJ1-2 | - | TRBV5-6
CASSPSRTGALELFF | TGTGCCAGCTCACCCTCCCGGACAGGGGCCCTGGAGCTGTTTTTT | TRBD1 | TRBJ2-2 | - | TRBV18
CASSPGTGLYGYTF | TGCGCCAGCAGCCCTGGGACAGGCCTTTATGGCTACACCTTC | TRBD1 | TRBJ1-2 | - | TRBV5-1
CASSLRDRGNIDTQYF | TGTGCCAGCAGTTTAAGGGACAGGGGGAACATAGATACGCAGTATTTT | TRBD1 | TRBJ2-3 | - | TRBV27
CASRAGLEYEQYF | TGTGCCAGCAGGGCGGGACTAGAATACGAGCAGTACTTC | TRBD2 | TRBJ2-7 | few | TRBV6-1
CASSDPGLAGRQQFF | TGTGCCAGCAGCGATCCGGGACTAGCGGGGAGGCAGCAGTTCTTC | TRBD2 | TRBJ2-1 | - | TRBV7-3